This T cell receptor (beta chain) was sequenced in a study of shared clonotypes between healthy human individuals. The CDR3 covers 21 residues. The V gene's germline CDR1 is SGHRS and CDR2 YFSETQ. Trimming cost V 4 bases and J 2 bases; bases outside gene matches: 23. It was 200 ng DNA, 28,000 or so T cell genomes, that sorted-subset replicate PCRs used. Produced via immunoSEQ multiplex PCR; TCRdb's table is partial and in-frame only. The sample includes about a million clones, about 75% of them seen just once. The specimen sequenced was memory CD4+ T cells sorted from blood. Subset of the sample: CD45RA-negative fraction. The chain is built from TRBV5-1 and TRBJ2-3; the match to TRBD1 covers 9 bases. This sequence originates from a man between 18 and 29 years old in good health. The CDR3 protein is CASSGGTGNPMIPIHTDTQYF. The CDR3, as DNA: TGCGCCAGCAGCGGGGGGACAGGGAATCCGATGATCCCAATCCACACAGATACGCAGTATTTT.